The 9 T cell receptor beta chains in this list originate from one sample, sequenced in a study of blood T cell repertoires in COVID-19. Only in-frame clones appear in the TCRdb table, and some are missing; sequencing was by immunoSEQ multiplex PCR. The table records roughly 410,000 clones, about 90% of them present only once. Specimen: peripheral blood. Receptors were obtained from a man aged 35 to 55 with acute or convalescent COVID-19.

The V call is TRBV2, the J call TRBJ1-1, with a possible D match to TRBD1 (5 bases). Germline V gene data show CDR1 as SNHLY and CDR2 as FYNNEI. CDR3 length: 14 amino acids. Between the trimmed V and J ends, which lost 4 bases and 1 base, there was a span of 10 bases. The CDR3 DNA reads as TGTGCCAGCAGTGTGACAGCCCCGAACACTGAAGCTTTCTTT. This gives the protein CASSVTAPNTEAFF.

The rearrangement links TRBV21-1 to TRBJ2-2; the D call in the table, TRBD2, was not verified against the DNA. TRBV21-1 is deemed a pseudogene. CDR3 length: 19 amino acids. Written as DNA, the CDR3 is TGTGCCAGCAGCAAAAGGACTAGCGGGAGGGCCTTTCGGTGCGGGGAGCTGTTTTTT. This codes for CASSKRTSGRAFRCGELFF.

For this clone: At one end, the junction sequence differs from germline, possibly due to a read error. V gene TRBV19 combines with J gene TRBJ1-1; D remains unclear. Germline lookup yields CDR1 LNHDA and CDR2 SQIVND (reference sequence). The CDR3 runs to 14 residues. This CDR3 reads CASSIVPRRLPYGF. CDR3 DNA sequence: TGTGCCAGTAGTATAGTGCCTAGGCGGCTGCCGTACGGGTTT.

This clone was detected once. The chain carries TRBV28 and TRBJ2-1; 16 nucleotides line up with TRBD2. The CDR3 spans 20 residues. V shed 3 bases, J shed 1 base, and the junction held 9 bases outside the gene matches. In germline, CDR1 is MDHEN, CDR2 SYDVKM. CDR3 loop: CASSFPPGLAGGKSYNEQFF. The CDR3 DNA follows: TGTGCCAGCAGTTTCCCTCCGGGACTAGCGGGAGGGAAGTCCTACAATGAGCAGTTCTTC.

This clone was seen only a few times. The chain recombines TRBV4-1 with TRBJ1-1; D is undetermined. CDR3 size: 14 residues. Trimming pared 3 bases from V and 3 bases from J, leaving 11 bases between. Germline lookup yields CDR1 MGHRA and CDR2 YSYEKL. CDR3 DNA: TGCGCCAGCAGCCACATCACCGGGGACACTGAAGCTTTCTTT. The encoded protein is CASSHITGDTEAFF.

This clone has only one observation. V gene TRBV28 combines with J gene TRBJ1-2; TRBD1 aligns across 9 bases. Per the germline V gene, CDR1 is MDHEN and CDR2 is SYDVKM. The CDR3 is 14 residues long. V lost 5 bases and J lost 8; bases outside the gene matches: 9. As DNA, the CDR3 is TGTGCCAGCAGTGTTCCGGGACAGGGAGGAGGCTACACCTTC. Translated, it gives CASSVPGQGGGYTF.

The chain is built from TRBV11-3 and TRBJ2-5, with D perhaps matching TRBD2 (6 bases). CDR1 is SGHNT and CDR2 is YENEEA in the germline V gene. V was shortened by 4 bases and J by 1 base, with 10 bases between the two germline ends. This CDR3 region has 14 residues. The CDR3, as DNA: TGTGCCAGCAGCTCCAGGGACTCCCAAGAGACCCAGTACTTC. Protein product: CASSSRDSQETQYF.

This sequence joins TRBV9 and TRBJ1-2; a possible D gene is TRBD1 (5 bases). The CDR3 is made up of 14 amino acids. V was cut by 3 bases and J by 4 bases, with 13 bases left in between. Germline CDR1 and CDR2: SGDLS and YYNGEE. The CDR3, as DNA: TGTGCCAGCAGCGAGAGACAGTTGCTCTATGGCTACACCTTC. It is translated as CASSERQLLYGYTF.

The chain employs TRBV24-1 and TRBJ2-2; 11 bases are a match to TRBD1. This CDR3 has 15 amino acids. V was pared by 6 bases and J by 6 bases, with 5 bases of the junction left unmatched. Germline CDR1 KGHDR, CDR2 SFDVKD. This CDR3 is CATSLGTGGAGELFF. CDR3 in DNA: TGTGCCACCAGTCTCGGGACAGGGGGTGCCGGGGAGCTGTTTTTT.